The 22 T cell receptor beta chains given below trace back to one sample, sequenced in a study of blood T cell repertoires in COVID-19. Only in-frame clones appear in the TCRdb table, and some are missing; sequencing was by immunoSEQ multiplex PCR. The sample has about 210,000 clones; 65% to 90% are singletons. The sequencing input was peripheral blood. The receptors were sampled from a woman aged 70-85 years with COVID-19, enrolled during active disease.

The rearrangement joins TRBV9 to TRBJ2-2; no definite D call. Deletions cut 0 bases from V and 5 bases from J, with 8 bases between. CDR3 length: 14 amino acids. Looked up from germline, CDR1 is SGDLS and CDR2 is YYNGEE. The CDR3 is CASSVVTETGELFF. CDR3 in DNA: TGTGCCAGCAGCGTAGTAACGGAGACCGGGGAGCTGTTTTTT.

V gene TRBV7-2 combines with J gene TRBJ2-5, with TRBD1 matching 11 bases. The CDR3 length is 15 residues. Unmatched junction bases numbered 6, after V lost 4 bases and J lost 5 bases. Germline V gene data show CDR1 as SGHTA and CDR2 as FQGNSA. The DNA for the CDR3 is TGTGCCAGCAGCTACTTCGGGACAGGGGGGGAGACCCAGTACTTC. This encodes CASSYFGTGGETQYF.

The V call is TRBV7-2, the J call TRBJ2-3, with a tentative D call TRBD2 (5 bases). Germline V lookup: CDR1 SGHTA, CDR2 FQGNSA. V dropped 2 bases and J dropped 0 bases, with 12 bases sitting between them. This CDR3 spans 16 amino acids. The chain's CDR3 is CASSLFPRASTDTQYF. For the CDR3, the DNA is TGTGCCAGCAGCTTATTCCCGCGGGCGAGCACAGATACGCAGTATTTT.

The chain uses TRBV14 and TRBJ2-7; D is unresolved. The CDR3 consists of 15 residues. Germline-derived CDR1 and CDR2 are SGHDN and FVKESK. With 1 base removed from V and 0 bases from J, the gap between germline ends came to 10 bases. The CDR3 spells CASSQVAVISYEQYF. CDR3 bases: TGTGCCAGCAGCCAAGTGGCGGTGATCTCCTACGAGCAGTACTTC.

This chain uses TRBV7-8 with TRBJ2-1; 10 bases agree with TRBD2. The CDR3 spans 15 residues. Germline CDR1 is SGHVS and CDR2 is FQNEAQ. The ends lost 5 bases at V and 3 bases at J; junction bases unmatched: 4. CDR3 sequence (DNA): TGTGCCAGCAGCCGAGGGACTAGCGTCTACAATGAGCAGTTCTTC. Protein sequence: CASSRGTSVYNEQFF.

CDR3 DNA sequence: TGTGCCAGCAGGTTAGCGGGAGCGGTCTACAATGAGCAGTTCTTC. It encodes CASRLAGAVYNEQFF. The rearrangement links TRBV7-3 to TRBJ2-1, with TRBD2 matching 9 bases. The germline gives CDR1 SGHTA, CDR2 FQGTGA. V trimming: 6 bases; J trimming: 3 bases; junction bases outside the gene matches: 6. There are 15 residues in the CDR3. Filled out from reference TRBV7-3 and TRBJ2-1, the complete variable domain reads GAGVSQTPSNKVTEKGKYVELRCDPISGHTALYWYRQSLGQGPEFLIYFQGTGAADDSGLPNDRFFAVRPEGSVSTLKIQRTERGDSAVYLCASRLAGAVYNEQFFGPGTRLTVL.

The genes are TRBV19 and TRBJ2-4; D is perhaps TRBD2 (7 bases). V was clipped by 5 bases and J by 1 base, with 18 bases between them. Germline assignment: CDR1 LNHDA and CDR2 SQIVND (reference sequence). The CDR3 extends over 17 amino acids. CDR3 sequence: CASSDEGGGFAKNIQYF. Written as DNA, the CDR3 is TGTGCCAGTAGTGACGAGGGGGGGGGTTTCGCCAAAAACATTCAGTACTTC. Looking up the rest from reference TRBV19 and TRBJ2-4 gives the full variable domain: DGGITQSPKYLFRKEGQNVTLSCEQNLNHDAMYWYRQDPGQGLRLIYYSQIVNDFQKGDIAEGYSVSREKKESFPLTVTSAQKNPTAFYLCASSDEGGGFAKNIQYFGAGTRLSVL.

V is TRBV6-5 and J is TRBJ2-2, with TRBD1 matching 8 bases. This CDR3 is built from 15 residues. The V and J ends lost 10 bases and 4 bases, in that order; junction bases with no gene match: 11. Per germline, CDR1 MNHEY and CDR2 SVGAGI. CDR3 DNA sequence: TGTGCCACCGCTAGGGGGACAGGTTTCACCGGGGAGCTGTTTTTT. Residues: CATARGTGFTGELFF.

The genes are TRBV4-3 and TRBJ1-5; D gene ambiguous. Trimming pared 1 base from V and 5 bases from J, leaving 6 bases between. Germline V gene data show CDR1 as LGHNA and CDR2 as YSLEER. This CDR3 is 13 amino acids long. CDR3 coding DNA: TGCGCCAGCAGCCAAGCCCGGGATCAGCCCCAGCATTTT. This translates into CASSQARDQPQHF.

This clone was recorded only once. This chain links TRBV7-9 with TRBJ2-7; possibly TRBD1 for D (5 bases). Between the trimmed V and J ends, which lost 5 bases and 4 bases, there was a span of 18 bases. The length of the CDR3 is 15 residues. CDR1 is SEHNR, CDR2 FQNEAQ, per germline (reference sequence). CDR3 sequence: CASSAAGQGRYEQYF. CDR3 DNA: TGTGCCAGCAGCGCCGCCGGGCAGGGTCGATACGAGCAGTACTTC.

The chain employs TRBV7-3 and TRBJ2-1; D remains ambiguous. Germline V gene sequence: CDR1 SGHTA, CDR2 FQGTGA. CDR3 length: 14 amino acids. With 5 bases removed from V and 8 bases from J, the gap between germline ends came to 16 bases. The CDR3 DNA is TGTGCCAGCAGCGAGGCGCGGAGTTTCGATGAGCAGTTCTTC. It yields the protein CASSEARSFDEQFF.

V and J are TRBV29-1 and TRBJ1-3; D possibly corresponds to TRBD1 (5 bases). The CDR3 runs 15 residues. In germline, CDR1 is SQVTM, CDR2 ANQGSEA. The V and J ends lost 6 bases and 0 bases respectively, with 15 bases between them. As DNA, the CDR3 is TGCAGCGTCCAGACCGGGACTAACTCTGGAAACACCATATATTTT. Translation gives CSVQTGTNSGNTIYF.

This clone was recorded only once. V usage is TRBV5-1 and J usage is TRBJ2-7; D is unclear. Germline loops: CDR1 SGHRS, CDR2 YFSETQ. Trimming took off 2 bases at V and 0 bases at J, with 12 bases between the two ends. This CDR3 contains 15 residues. As DNA, the CDR3 is TGCGCCAGCAGCTTTGGGCGATTACTCTCCTACGAGCAGTACTTC. Residues: CASSFGRLLSYEQYF.

V usage is TRBV6-5 and J usage is TRBJ2-1; unclear D gene. The V end lost 5 bases, the J end lost 4 bases, and 9 bases lay between the germline ends. The CDR3 has 13 residues. In germline, CDR1 is MNHEY, CDR2 SVGAGI. The DNA of the CDR3 is TGTGCCAGCAGTCCCGAGAAATACAATGAGCAGTTCTTC. The encoded protein is CASSPEKYNEQFF.

Ten or more counts support this clone. This chain links TRBV7-9 with TRBJ1-1, with D uncertain. The germline gives CDR1 SEHNR, CDR2 FQNEAQ (reference sequence). The CDR3 runs to 17 residues. Between the trimmed V and J ends, which lost 4 bases and 0 bases, there was a span of 18 bases. The CDR3 coding sequence is TGTGCCAGCAGCTCCCAAGGAGGTATAGGGATGAACACTGAAGCTTTCTTT. Encoded protein: CASSSQGGIGMNTEAFF.

The CDR3 nucleotides read TGCGCCAGCAGTACGGACAGGGGTACGAACTTGAACACTGAAGCTTTCTTT. Its translation is CASSTDRGTNLNTEAFF. The rearrangement joins TRBV4-3 to TRBJ1-1; 9 nucleotides match TRBD1. The J segment lost 0 bases and the V segment lost 6 bases, leaving 11 bases of the junction unmatched. Germline CDR1 is LGHNA and CDR2 is YSLEER. The CDR3 runs to 17 residues.

This sequence joins TRBV18 and TRBJ1-2; no definite D call. The V end lost 0 bases, the J end lost 0 bases, and 11 bases lay between the germline ends. The CDR3 length is 16 residues. CDR1 is KGHSH, CDR2 LQKENI, per germline. CDR3 loop: CASSPPGSLTNYGYTF. CDR3 bases: TGTGCCAGCTCACCACCGGGCAGTTTAACTAACTATGGCTACACCTTC.

The chain uses TRBV6-5 and TRBJ1-4; a possible D gene is TRBD1 (5 bases). The germline gives CDR1 MNHEY, CDR2 SVGAGI. The germline V and J ends were trimmed by 0 bases and 4 bases, with 12 bases remaining between them. The CDR3 spans 16 residues. Written as DNA, the CDR3 is TGTGCCAGCAGTTACTCCCGCCACGGGGGTAATGAAAAACTGTTTTTT. Amino acids: CASSYSRHGGNEKLFF.

V gene TRBV2 combines with J gene TRBJ1-5; D possibly corresponds to TRBD1 (6 bases). Trimming removed 4 bases at V and 9 bases at J, with 13 bases between. Germline V gives CDR1 SNHLY, CDR2 FYNNEI. The CDR3 is 13 amino acids. The CDR3 is CASSGETGGPQHF. The CDR3, as DNA: TGTGCCAGCAGTGGAGAGACAGGCGGGCCCCAGCATTTT.

The rearrangement links TRBV5-4 to TRBJ2-7, with D perhaps matching TRBD1 (6 bases). CDR3 size: 16 residues. The ends were cut back, 2 bases at V and 6 bases at J, with 21 bases in the middle. Germline lookup yields CDR1 SGHNT and CDR2 YYREEE (reference sequence). The CDR3 nucleotides read TGTGCCAGCAGCTTAGGGGGTGGGAGTTCAAACATCGAGCAGTACTTC. It yields the protein CASSLGGGSSNIEQYF.

CDR3 bases: TGTGCCAGCAGCCGCACATTTACAACTAATGAAAAACTGTTTTTT. This gives the protein CASSRTFTTNEKLFF. This sequence joins TRBV6-5 and TRBJ1-4; D gene uncertain. The CDR3 extends over 15 amino acids. V was trimmed by 6 bases and J by 0 bases, leaving 11 bases between them. Germline CDR1 reads MNHEY; CDR2 reads SVGAGI.

The rearrangement joins TRBV19 to TRBJ1-1; D is unclear. Germline values: CDR1 LNHDA, CDR2 SQIVND (reference sequence). Trimming removed 6 bases at V and 6 bases at J, with 23 bases between. The CDR3 extends over 16 amino acids. Here the CDR3 reads CASSIQVGSLMAEAFF. The CDR3 DNA reads TGTGCCAGTAGCATTCAGGTGGGCAGTTTGATGGCTGAAGCTTTCTTT.